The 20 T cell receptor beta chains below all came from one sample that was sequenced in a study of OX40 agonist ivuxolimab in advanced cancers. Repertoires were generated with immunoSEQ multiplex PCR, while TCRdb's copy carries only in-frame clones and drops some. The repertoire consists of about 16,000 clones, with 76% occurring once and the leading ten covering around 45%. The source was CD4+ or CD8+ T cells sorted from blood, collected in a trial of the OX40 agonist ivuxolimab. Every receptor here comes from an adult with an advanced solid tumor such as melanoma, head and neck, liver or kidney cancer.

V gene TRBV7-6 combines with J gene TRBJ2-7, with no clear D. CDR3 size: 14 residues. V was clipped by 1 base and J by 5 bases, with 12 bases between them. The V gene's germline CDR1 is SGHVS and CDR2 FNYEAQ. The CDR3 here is CASSLVDESHEQYF. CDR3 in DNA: TGTGCCAGCAGCTTAGTCGACGAAAGCCACGAGCAGTACTTC.

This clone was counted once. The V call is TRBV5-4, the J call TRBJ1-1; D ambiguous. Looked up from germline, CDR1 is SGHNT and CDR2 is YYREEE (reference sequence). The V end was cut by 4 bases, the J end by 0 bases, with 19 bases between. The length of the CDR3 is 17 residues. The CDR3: CASSPGLPVEMNTEAFF. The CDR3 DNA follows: TGTGCCAGCAGCCCTGGGCTGCCGGTCGAGATGAACACTGAAGCTTTCTTT. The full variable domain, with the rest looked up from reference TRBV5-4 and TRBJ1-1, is ETGVTQSPTHLIKTRGQQVTLRCSSQSGHNTVSWYQQALGQGPQFIFQYYREEENGRGNFPPRFSGLQFPNYSSELNVNALELDDSALYLCASSPGLPVEMNTEAFFGQGTRLTVV.

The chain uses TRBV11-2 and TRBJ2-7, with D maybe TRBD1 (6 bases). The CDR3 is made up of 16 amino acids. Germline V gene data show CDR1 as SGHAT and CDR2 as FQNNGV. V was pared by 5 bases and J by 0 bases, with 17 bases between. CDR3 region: CASSTRWGRNSYEQYF. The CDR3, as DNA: TGTGCCAGCAGCACCCGCTGGGGGCGAAACTCCTACGAGCAGTACTTC.

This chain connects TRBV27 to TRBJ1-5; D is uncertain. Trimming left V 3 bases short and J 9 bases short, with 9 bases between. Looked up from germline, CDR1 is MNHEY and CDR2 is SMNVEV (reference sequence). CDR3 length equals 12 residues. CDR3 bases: TGTGCCAGCAGTTTGGGAGGCGGGCCCCAGCATTTT. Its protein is CASSLGGGPQHF.

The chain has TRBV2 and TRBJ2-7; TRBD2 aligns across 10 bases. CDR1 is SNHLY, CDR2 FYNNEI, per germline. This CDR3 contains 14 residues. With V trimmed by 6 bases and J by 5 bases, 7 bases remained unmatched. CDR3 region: CASSTSGERHEQYF. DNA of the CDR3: TGTGCCAGCAGCACTAGCGGGGAAAGACACGAGCAGTACTTC. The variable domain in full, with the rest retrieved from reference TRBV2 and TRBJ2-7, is EPEVTQTPSHQVTQMGQEVILRCVPISNHLYFYWYRQILGQKVEFLVSFYNNEISEKSEIFDDQFSVERPDGSNFTLKIRSTKLEDSAMYFCASSTSGERHEQYFGPGTRLTVT.

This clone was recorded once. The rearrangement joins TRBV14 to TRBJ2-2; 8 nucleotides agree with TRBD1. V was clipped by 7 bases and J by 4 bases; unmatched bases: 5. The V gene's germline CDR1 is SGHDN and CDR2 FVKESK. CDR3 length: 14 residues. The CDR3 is CASKKQGGTGELFF. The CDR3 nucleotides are TGTGCCAGCAAGAAACAGGGGGGCACCGGGGAGCTGTTTTTT.

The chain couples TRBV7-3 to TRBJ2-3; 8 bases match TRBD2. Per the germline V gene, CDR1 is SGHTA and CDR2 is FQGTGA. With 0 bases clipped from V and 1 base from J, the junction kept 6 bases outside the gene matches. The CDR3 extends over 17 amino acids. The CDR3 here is CASSLTDGLAGTDTQYF. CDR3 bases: TGTGCCAGCAGCTTAACGGACGGACTAGCCGGCACAGATACGCAGTATTTT.

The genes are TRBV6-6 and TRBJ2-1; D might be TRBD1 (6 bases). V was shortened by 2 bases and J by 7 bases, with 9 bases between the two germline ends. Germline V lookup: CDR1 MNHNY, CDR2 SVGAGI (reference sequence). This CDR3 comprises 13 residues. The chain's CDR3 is CASSYTRGNEQFF. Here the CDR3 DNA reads TGTGCCAGCAGTTACACCAGGGGTAATGAGCAGTTCTTC.

The CDR3 reads CASSPGQGSNQPQHF. CDR3 DNA sequence: TGTGCCAGCAGTCCAGGACAGGGCTCCAATCAGCCCCAGCATTTT. This rearrangement joins TRBV6-5 to TRBJ1-5, with 8 bases matching TRBD1. The CDR3 extends over 15 amino acids. The ends lost 5 bases at V and 3 bases at J; junction bases unmatched: 6. Germline V gene data show CDR1 as MNHEY and CDR2 as SVGAGI.

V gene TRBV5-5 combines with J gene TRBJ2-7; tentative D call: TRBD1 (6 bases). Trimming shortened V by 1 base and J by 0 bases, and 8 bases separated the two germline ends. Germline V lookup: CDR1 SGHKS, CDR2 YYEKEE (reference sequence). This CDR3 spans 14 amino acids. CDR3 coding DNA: TGTGCCAGCAGCTTGAAACAGGGCTCCTACGAGCAGTACTTC. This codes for CASSLKQGSYEQYF.

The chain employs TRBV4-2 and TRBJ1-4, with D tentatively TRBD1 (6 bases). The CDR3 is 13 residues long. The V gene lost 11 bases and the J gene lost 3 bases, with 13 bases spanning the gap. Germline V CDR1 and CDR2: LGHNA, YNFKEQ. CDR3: CAGRGAANEKLFF. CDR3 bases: TGTGCCGGGCGGGGGGCGGCTAATGAAAAACTGTTTTTT.

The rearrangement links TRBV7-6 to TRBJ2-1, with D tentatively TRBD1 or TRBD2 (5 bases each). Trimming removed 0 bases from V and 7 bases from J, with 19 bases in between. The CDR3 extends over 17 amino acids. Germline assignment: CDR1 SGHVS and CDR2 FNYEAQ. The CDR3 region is CASSLAMTGGAWNEQFF. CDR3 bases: TGTGCCAGCAGCTTAGCGATGACTGGGGGAGCCTGGAATGAGCAGTTCTTC.

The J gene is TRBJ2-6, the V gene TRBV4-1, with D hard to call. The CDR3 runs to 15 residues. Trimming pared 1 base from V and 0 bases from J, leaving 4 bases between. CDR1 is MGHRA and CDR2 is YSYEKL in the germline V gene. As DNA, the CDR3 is TGCGCCAGCAGCCAAGTTGACTCTGGGGCCAACGTCCTGACTTTC. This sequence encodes CASSQVDSGANVLTF.

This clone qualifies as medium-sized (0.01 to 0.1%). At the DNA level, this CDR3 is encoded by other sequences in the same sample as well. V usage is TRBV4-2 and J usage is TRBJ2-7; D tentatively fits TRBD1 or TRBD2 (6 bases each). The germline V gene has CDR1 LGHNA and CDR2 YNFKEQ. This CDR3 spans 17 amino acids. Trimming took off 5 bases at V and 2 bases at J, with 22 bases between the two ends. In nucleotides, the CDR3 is TGTGCCAGCAGCGAGGGTCAGGTCGGGGGCGCGCCCTACGAGCAGTACTTC. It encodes CASSEGQVGGAPYEQYF.

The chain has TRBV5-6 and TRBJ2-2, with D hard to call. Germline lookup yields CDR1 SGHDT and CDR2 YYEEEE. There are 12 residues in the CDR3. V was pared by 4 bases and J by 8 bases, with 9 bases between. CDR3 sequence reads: CASSVIWGELFF. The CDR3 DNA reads TGTGCCAGCAGCGTGATTTGGGGGGAGCTGTTTTTT.

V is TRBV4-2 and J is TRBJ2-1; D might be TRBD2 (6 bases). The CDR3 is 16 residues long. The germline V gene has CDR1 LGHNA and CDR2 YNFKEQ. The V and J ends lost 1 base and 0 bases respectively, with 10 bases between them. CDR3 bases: TGTGCCAGCAGCCAAGCTACGGAGGGCTCCTACAATGAGCAGTTCTTC. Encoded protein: CASSQATEGSYNEQFF.

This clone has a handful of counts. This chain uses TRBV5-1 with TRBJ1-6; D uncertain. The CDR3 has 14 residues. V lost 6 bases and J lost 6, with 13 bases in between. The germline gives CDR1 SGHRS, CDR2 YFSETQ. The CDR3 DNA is TGCGCCAGCAAAGTCCAGGACGGTAATTCACCCCTCCACTTT. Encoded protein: CASKVQDGNSPLHF.

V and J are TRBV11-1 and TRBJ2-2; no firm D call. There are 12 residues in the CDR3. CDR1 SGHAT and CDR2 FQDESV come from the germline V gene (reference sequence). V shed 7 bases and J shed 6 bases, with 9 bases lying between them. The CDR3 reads CASTPESGELFF. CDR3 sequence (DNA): TGTGCCAGCACCCCCGAGTCCGGGGAGCTGTTTTTT. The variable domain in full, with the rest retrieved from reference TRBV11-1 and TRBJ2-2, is EAEVAQSPRYKITEKSQAVAFWCDPISGHATLYWYRQILGQGPELLVQFQDESVVDDSQLPKDRFSAERLKGVDSTLKIQPAELGDSAMYLCASTPESGELFFGEGSRLTVL.

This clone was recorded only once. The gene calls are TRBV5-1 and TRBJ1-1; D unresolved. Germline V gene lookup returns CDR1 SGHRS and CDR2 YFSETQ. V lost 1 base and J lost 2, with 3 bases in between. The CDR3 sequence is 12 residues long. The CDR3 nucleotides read TGCGCCAGCAGCTTGACTAACACTGAAGCTTTCTTT. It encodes CASSLTNTEAFF.

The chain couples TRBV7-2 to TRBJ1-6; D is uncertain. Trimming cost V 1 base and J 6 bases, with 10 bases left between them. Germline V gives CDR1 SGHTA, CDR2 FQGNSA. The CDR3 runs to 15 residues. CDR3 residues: CASSLGQTGNSPLHF. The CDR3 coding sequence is TGTGCCAGCAGCTTAGGCCAGACGGGTAATTCACCCCTCCACTTT.